The T cell receptor (beta chain) described here comes from a study of blood T cell repertoires in COVID-19 (dated by TCRdb to 2020 to 2021). Some background on the complete study: Samples covering the acute and convalescent phases of COVID-19 were provided by collaborators in the United States, Italy and Spain. The prospective study material was composed of cDNA or gDNA derived from T cells, B-cell-depleted T cells, or PBMCs. Subjects who had been exposed to COVID-19, were actively infected with it, or had recovered from it provided the deeply sampled blood TCRbeta repertoires that made up the dataset. The repertoires were made available in a free public database intended to serve as a resource for research on the immune response to SARS-CoV-2. The samples were drawn from two sources: the first 160 participants of the ongoing ImmuneRACE study, and 1,254 subjects contributed by 6 global collaborators. Sample metadata almost always included a de-identified subject ID, COVID-19 status, age in years and sex. HLA class I and class II types, where available, came from metadata supplied by the sample provider rather than from assay-based typing. The investigation overall reported the following: The quantity of clinical and demographic metadata differed by source and by participant and was supplied without curation.

The immunoSEQ Assay, a bias-controlled multiplex PCR, was used to amplify TCRbeta CDR3 regions from genomic DNA. Per the original workflow: The number of nucleated cells in each sample was estimated by amplification of reference gene primers within the assay. Sequence reads were collapsed and filtered to measure the absolute abundance of every unique TCRbeta CDR3 rearrangement. Productive Simpson clonality was computed per sample as the square root of Simpson's diversity index over productive rearrangements. Sourced from immuneACCESS, this table was stored by TCRdb with only in-frame sequences that have V and J called. A share of the clones is absent; for the studies checked, an unresolved V gene accounts for under half, and the remainder has no known explanation. V and J calls and clone size follow that table, whereas D and trimming were derived from the DNA. This sample lists 150,000 to 200,000 clones; 84% were detected once. The ten largest clonotypes hold roughly a fifth of the sample.

About this clone: There is no known antigen for this receptor. The record has no base qualities; no much larger clone is one base away.

From its cysteine to its phenylalanine, the CDR3 spans 17 amino acids. Here the CDR3 DNA is all that survives: 51 bases in frame from base 1. Cut back by 8 bases and 5 bases, the V and J ends lie 28 bases apart. According to the germline V gene, CDR1 reads SGHTA and CDR2 reads FQGNSA. The collaborating institutions used their own protocols to collect whole blood in K2EDTA tubes. For TCRbeta analysis, collaborators shipped samples as frozen whole blood, isolated PBMCs, or DNA extracted from either of those sample types. The clonotype comes from a woman of 80 years or more with acute or convalescent COVID-19. Here the chain combines TRBV7-2 and TRBJ2-7; matching of 6 bases hints at TRBD2 as the D gene. Sequences were obtained from peripheral blood. The CDR3 protein sequence reads: CASASGPGTLKGNEQYF. The sequenced DNA is TGTGCCAGCGCATCGGGCCCTGGGACTCTGAAAGGGAACGAGCAGTACTTC.